What follows describes a single TCR beta chain. The target antigen is unknown. For sorted subsets, roughly 210 ng DNA per replicate equaled approximately 32,000 T cell genomes. Some clones are missing from TCRdb's copy, which holds only in-frame ones; the method was immunoSEQ multiplex PCR. Here the sample spans 2.3 million or so clones, approximately 93% being singletons. The sample originates from a study of shared clonotypes between healthy human individuals. The CDR3 extends over 16 amino acids. Germline trimming cut 6 bases from V and 4 bases from J; bases unmatched to any gene: 8. CDR1 is ENHRY, CDR2 SYGVKD, per germline. Study-level results: Some clonotypes were shared by all four sorted-subset donors, while others were not shared. The non-shared ones had lower generation probabilities than the shared ones.

The sequencing input was naive CD4+ T cells from PBMCs. Subset denoted: CD45RA+ positively selected. The TCR comes from a young man in good health. Some clones in this sample may be carry-over from other donors' samples. This sequence joins TRBV10-3 and TRBJ2-7; 14 positions agree with TRBD2. Here the CDR3 reads CAIRAGLAGEGYEQYF. In nucleotides, the CDR3 is TGTGCCATCAGGGCGGGACTAGCGGGAGAGGGGTACGAGCAGTACTTC.